Below, 10 T cell receptor beta chains from the same sample are listed, as sequenced in a study of cytomegalovirus exposure and HLA in healthy donors. The study ran its PCR with 60 Vbeta and 13 Jbeta primers. Only in-frame clones appear in the TCRdb table, and some are missing; sequencing was by immunoSEQ multiplex PCR. The table lists 150,000 to 200,000 clones, roughly three quarters of them singletons. Input material: PBMCs. These TCRs come from a woman aged 45-59 years in good health and CMV-seronegative.

CDR3: CASSLLRGSSYEQYF. The CDR3 nucleotides read TGTGCCAGCAGCCTCCTACGGGGGAGCTCCTACGAGCAGTACTTC. V gene TRBV11-3 combines with J gene TRBJ2-7; maybe TRBD2 (6 bases). Germline V gene lookup returns CDR1 SGHNT and CDR2 YENEEA. V lost 5 bases to trimming and J lost 0 bases, with 14 bases between them. The CDR3 consists of 15 residues.

V is TRBV18 and J is TRBJ2-3, with 9 nucleotides matching TRBD1. CDR3 length: 17 amino acids. The germline V gene encodes CDR1 KGHSH and CDR2 LQKENI. V shed 2 bases, J shed 0 bases, and the junction held 6 bases outside the gene matches. The CDR3: CASSPSQGADSTDTQYF. The CDR3 DNA is TGTGCCAGCTCACCATCACAGGGGGCCGATAGCACAGATACGCAGTATTTT.

V is TRBV28 and J is TRBJ2-7, with unresolved D. CDR3 size: 12 residues. Trimming pared 3 bases from V and 3 bases from J, leaving 6 bases between. CDR1 and CDR2 (germline): MDHEN, SYDVKM. The CDR3 here is CASSFLGYEQYF. CDR3 nucleotides: TGTGCCAGCAGTTTTCTAGGCTACGAGCAGTACTTC.

This clone was found once. V usage is TRBV7-2 and J usage is TRBJ2-5; D possibly corresponds to TRBD2 (6 bases). The CDR3 sequence is 14 residues long. Germline loops: CDR1 SGHTA, CDR2 FQGNSA. V gave up 5 bases and J gave up 7 bases, with 17 bases separating them. The CDR3 is CASSPFGGPGTQYF. The CDR3 nucleotides read TGTGCCAGCAGCCCCTTCGGGGGTCCGGGGACCCAGTACTTC.

The chain is built from TRBV15 and TRBJ2-3, with 9 bases identical to TRBD2. This CDR3 contains 16 residues. Losses at the gene ends were 4 bases for V and 0 bases for J; bases not matched to a gene: 5. Germline CDR1 and CDR2: LNHNV and YYDKDF (reference sequence). The CDR3 here is CATSTRTSGSTDTQYF. CDR3 in DNA: TGTGCCACCAGCACAAGAACTAGCGGGAGCACAGATACGCAGTATTTT.

As to this clone: The junction differs from germline at one of its ends, possibly a read error. The rearrangement uses TRBV7-7 and TRBJ2-2; D is unresolved. Germline lookup yields CDR1 SSHAT and CDR2 FNYEAQ (reference sequence). The CDR3 has 13 residues. The CDR3 loop reads CASSSNRAGELFF. In nucleotides, the CDR3 is TGTGCTAGCAGCTCGAACAGAGCCGGGGAGCTGTTTTTT.

The chain carries TRBV4-3 and TRBJ2-3; 9 nucleotides align to TRBD2. Germline values: CDR1 LGHNA, CDR2 YSLEER. J was trimmed by 5 bases and V by 4 bases; bases with no gene match: 10. This CDR3 has 16 amino acids. CDR3 loop: CASSPVSGRAGDTQYF. The CDR3 region has the DNA TGCGCCAGCAGCCCCGTTAGCGGGAGAGCGGGAGATACGCAGTATTTT.

The chain recombines TRBV5-6 with TRBJ2-3; 8 bases fit TRBD2. The V gene's germline CDR1 is SGHDT and CDR2 YYEEEE. Germline trimming cut 4 bases from V and 2 bases from J; bases unmatched to any gene: 12. The CDR3 length is 17 residues. The CDR3 bases are TGTGCCAGCAGCCGCCGACTAGCGAGCCTCATCACAGATACGCAGTATTTT. This sequence encodes CASSRRLASLITDTQYF. Full variable domain (outside the CDR3, taken from reference TRBV5-6 and TRBJ2-3): DAGVTQSPTHLIKTRGQQVTLRCSPKSGHDTVSWYQQALGQGPQFIFQYYEEEERQRGNFPDRFSGHQFPNYSSELNVNALLLGDSALYLCASSRRLASLITDTQYFGPGTRLTVL.

V and J are TRBV27 and TRBJ1-5; TRBD1 is a possible D gene (6 bases). The germline V gene has CDR1 MNHEY and CDR2 SMNVEV (reference sequence). V lost 4 bases, J lost 5 bases, and 24 bases lay in between. CDR3 length: 18 residues. CDR3 sequence: CASSSKGSLQGRDQPQHF. The CDR3 DNA reads TGTGCCAGCAGTTCAAAAGGATCATTACAGGGTCGGGATCAGCCCCAGCATTTT.

This rearrangement joins TRBV2 to TRBJ1-4, with 9 bases aligning to TRBD1. Losses at the gene ends were 6 bases for V and 8 bases for J; bases not matched to a gene: 10. Looked up from germline, CDR1 is SNHLY and CDR2 is FYNNEI. This CDR3 is 15 amino acids long. In DNA, the CDR3 is TGTGCCAGCAGAGGAGGGGGGACAGGGTCAGAAAAACTGTTTTTT. The encoded protein is CASRGGGTGSEKLFF.